This T cell receptor (beta chain) comes out of a study of beta chain features in type 1 diabetes. Regarding the study as a whole: Across all four CD4+ subsets, people with type 1 diabetes showed modestly shorter TCRB CDR3s. Type 1 diabetes patients showed fewer insertions and more deletions at VDJ junctions.

Germline lookup yields CDR1 MGHDK and CDR2 SYGVNS. CDR3 length equals 14 residues. Trimming cost V 7 bases and J 4 bases, with 15 bases left between them. Every bit of the isolated RNA underwent reverse transcription, so sequencing read expressed TCRB transcripts. Here immunoSEQ multiplex PCR was the method, and the copy in TCRdb shows in-frame clones only, minus some. The sample has some 150,000 clones, around 13% seen once. To note about this clone: What it binds is unknown.

Sample: central memory CD4+ T cells from blood. The receptor was derived from a man aged 18 to 30 with type 1 diabetes. V and J are TRBV25-1 and TRBJ2-3; D may be TRBD2 (6 bases). The chain's CDR3 is CASTHRTGADTQYF. CDR3 in DNA: TGTGCCAGCACTCATAGGACGGGGGCAGATACGCAGTATTTT.